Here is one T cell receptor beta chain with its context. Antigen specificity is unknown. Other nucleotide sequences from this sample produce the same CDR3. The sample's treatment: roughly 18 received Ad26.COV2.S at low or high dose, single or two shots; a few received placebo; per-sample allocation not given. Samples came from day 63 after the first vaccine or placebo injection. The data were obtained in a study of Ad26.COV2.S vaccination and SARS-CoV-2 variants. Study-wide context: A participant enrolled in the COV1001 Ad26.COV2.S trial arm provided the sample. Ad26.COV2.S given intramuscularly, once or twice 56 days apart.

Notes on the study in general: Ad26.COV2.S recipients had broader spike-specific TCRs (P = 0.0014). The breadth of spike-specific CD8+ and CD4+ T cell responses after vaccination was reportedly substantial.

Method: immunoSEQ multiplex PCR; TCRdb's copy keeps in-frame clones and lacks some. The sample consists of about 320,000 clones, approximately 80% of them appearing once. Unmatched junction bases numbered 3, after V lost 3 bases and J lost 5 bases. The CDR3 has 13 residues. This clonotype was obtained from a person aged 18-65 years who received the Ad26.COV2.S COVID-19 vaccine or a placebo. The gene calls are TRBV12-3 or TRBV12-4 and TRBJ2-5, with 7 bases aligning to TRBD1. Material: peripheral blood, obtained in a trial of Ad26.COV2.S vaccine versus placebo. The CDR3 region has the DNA TGTGCCAGCAGTTTTAGGGGGCAGGAGACCCAGTACTTC. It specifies CASSFRGQETQYF.